This T cell receptor (beta chain) appears in the sequencing data of a study of cytomegalovirus exposure and HLA in healthy donors. Study background: Assignment to the Caucasian-associated ancestry cluster applied to approximately 79% of the approximately 420 genotyped donors.

60 Vbeta and 13 Jbeta primers were used in PCR. Clones were read by immunoSEQ multiplex PCR, and TCRdb kept only the in-frame ones, dropping some. The sample shows approximately 190,000 clones, around four fifths of them seen only once. Regarding this clone: Its antigen is currently unknown.

Germline lookup yields CDR1 LNHDA and CDR2 SQIVND (reference sequence). V was clipped by 4 bases and J by 0 bases, with 6 bases between them. The CDR3 runs to 13 residues. Findings of the study overall: Across HLA loci, a later analysis found differing TCR association rates, with DRB1 most and HLA-C fewest. With later analysis, a missense DCLRE1C variant became linked to TCR beta V- and J-gene trimming.

The source of this sequence is a man aged 40-49 years in good health and CMV-seropositive. This chain connects TRBV19 to TRBJ2-5, with D perhaps TRBD2 (6 bases). The sequenced sample was PBMCs. CDR3 DNA: TGTGCCAGTAGTAGGGACTACCAAGAGACCCAGTACTTC. Its protein is CASSRDYQETQYF.